This T cell receptor beta chain was found in a study of T cell repertoires in cytomegalovirus infection. Study-wide context: Newly reported HLA-C-restricted and thoroughly characterized HLA-B-restricted CMV epitopes were employed. Public TCR beta signatures provided an indication of both CMV infection and a matching HLA type.

The J segment lost 3 bases and the V segment lost 7 bases, leaving 8 bases of the junction unmatched. The CDR3 is made up of 15 amino acids. TCRdb re-analysed the reads in MiXCR, keeping a single row per CDR3 protein. The repertoire holds about 270,000 distinct CDR3 sequences, with approximately 22% as singletons. Remarks on this clonotype: Antigen specificity is unknown.

Study-level points and caveats: People with CMV and the relevant HLA were identified by cumulative public TCR beta family frequency. In two of eight donors, the top clonotype was HLA-C-restricted CMV-specific.

Sequences were derived from cultured PBMCs, sampled from culture after CMV antigen stimulation. The V call is TRBV12-3 or TRBV12-4, the J call TRBJ1-5, with 8 bases that match TRBD1. The sequence came from a human donor in good health (CMV status not recorded). Some clones in this sample may be carry-over from other donors' samples. CDR3 residues: CASTRTGQYNQPQHF. The DNA of the CDR3 is TGTGCCAGCACCCGGACAGGGCAGTACAATCAGCCCCAGCATTTT.